The TCR beta chain under discussion was sequenced for a study of shared clonotypes between healthy human individuals. Clones were sequenced by immunoSEQ multiplex PCR, and TCRdb holds only the in-frame ones, with some missing. Here the sample spans some 740,000 clones, around 92% being singletons. As defined, naive CD8 cells were CD45RO-negative and positively selected for CCR7, with terminally differentiated effector memory CD45RA+ cells excluded. The sequence was obtained from a man aged 25-45 years in good health. The material sequenced was naive CD8+ T cells sorted from blood.

The CDR3 nucleotides read TGCGCCAGCAGCCATCTAACCAATGAGCAGTTCTTC. Its protein is CASSHLTNEQFF. The gene calls are TRBV4-1 and TRBJ2-1; the D is unclear. Germline CDR1 is MGHRA and CDR2 is YSYEKL. Trimming left V 3 bases short and J 6 bases short, with 6 bases between. The CDR3 length is 12 residues.